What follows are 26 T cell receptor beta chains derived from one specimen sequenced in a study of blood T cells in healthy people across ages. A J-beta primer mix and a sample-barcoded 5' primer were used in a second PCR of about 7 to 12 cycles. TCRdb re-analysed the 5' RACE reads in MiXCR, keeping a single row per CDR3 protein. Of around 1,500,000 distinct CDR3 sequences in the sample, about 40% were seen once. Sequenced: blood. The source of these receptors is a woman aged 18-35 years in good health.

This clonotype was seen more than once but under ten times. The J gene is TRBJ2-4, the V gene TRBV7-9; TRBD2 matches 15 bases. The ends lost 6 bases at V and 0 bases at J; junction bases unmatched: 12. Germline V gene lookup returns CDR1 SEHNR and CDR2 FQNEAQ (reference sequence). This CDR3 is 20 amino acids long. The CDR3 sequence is CASRPAGTSGGPLAKNIQYF. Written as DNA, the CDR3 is TGTGCCAGCAGGCCCGCCGGGACTAGCGGGGGGCCCCTAGCCAAAAACATTCAGTACTTC.

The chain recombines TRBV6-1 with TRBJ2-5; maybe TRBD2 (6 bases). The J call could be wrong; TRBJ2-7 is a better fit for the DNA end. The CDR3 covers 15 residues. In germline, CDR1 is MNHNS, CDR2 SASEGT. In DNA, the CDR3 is TGTGCCAGCAGTGAAGCTGGCGCCCGGGGGAACGAGCAGTACTTC. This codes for CASSEAGARGNEQYF.

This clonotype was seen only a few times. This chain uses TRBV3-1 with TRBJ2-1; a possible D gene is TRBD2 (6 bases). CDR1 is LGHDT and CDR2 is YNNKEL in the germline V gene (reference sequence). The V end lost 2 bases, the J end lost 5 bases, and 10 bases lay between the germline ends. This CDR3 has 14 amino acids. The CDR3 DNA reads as TGTGCCAGCAGCCAATGGGGGGAGAACAATGAGCAGTTCTTC. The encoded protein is CASSQWGENNEQFF.

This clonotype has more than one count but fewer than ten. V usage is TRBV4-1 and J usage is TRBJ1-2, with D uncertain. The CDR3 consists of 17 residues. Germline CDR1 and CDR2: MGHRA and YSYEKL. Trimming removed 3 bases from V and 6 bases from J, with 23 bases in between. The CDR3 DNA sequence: TGCGCCAGCAGCCACCTAAGAGAGGCACTTGGAGCGCATGGCTACACCTTC. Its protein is CASSHLREALGAHGYTF.

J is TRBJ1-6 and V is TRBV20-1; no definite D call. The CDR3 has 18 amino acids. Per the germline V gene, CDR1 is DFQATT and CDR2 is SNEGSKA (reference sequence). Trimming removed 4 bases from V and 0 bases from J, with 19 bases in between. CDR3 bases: TGCAGTGCTAAGTCCATTTGGGAGGGAAGCTCCTATAATTCACCCCTCCACTTT. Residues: CSAKSIWEGSSYNSPLHF.

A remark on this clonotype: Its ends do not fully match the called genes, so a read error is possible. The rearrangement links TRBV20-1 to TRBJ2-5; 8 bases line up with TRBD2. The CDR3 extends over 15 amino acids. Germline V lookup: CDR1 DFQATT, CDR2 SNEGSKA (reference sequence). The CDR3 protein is CSARVAGTYQETQYF. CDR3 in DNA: TGCAGTGCTAGAGTAGCGGGAACGTACCAGGAGACCCAGTACTTC.

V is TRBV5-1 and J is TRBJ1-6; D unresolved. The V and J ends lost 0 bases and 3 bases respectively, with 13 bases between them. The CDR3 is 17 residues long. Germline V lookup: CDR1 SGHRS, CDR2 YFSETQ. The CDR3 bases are TGCGCCAGCAGCTTGGAATTGGTGGCGGGCTATAATTCACCCCTCCACTTT. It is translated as CASSLELVAGYNSPLHF.

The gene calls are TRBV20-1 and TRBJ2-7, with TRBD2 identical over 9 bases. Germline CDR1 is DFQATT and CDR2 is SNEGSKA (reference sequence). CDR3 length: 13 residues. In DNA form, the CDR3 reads TGCAGGGCGGGAGGGCCTGCGGTCTACGAGCAGTACTTC. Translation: CRAGGPAVYEQYF.

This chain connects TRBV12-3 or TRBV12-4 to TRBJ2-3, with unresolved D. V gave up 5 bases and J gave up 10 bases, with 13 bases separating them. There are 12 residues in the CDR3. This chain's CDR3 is CASSGMVEAQYF. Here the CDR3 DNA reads TGTGCCAGCAGTGGGATGGTCGAGGCGCAGTATTTT.

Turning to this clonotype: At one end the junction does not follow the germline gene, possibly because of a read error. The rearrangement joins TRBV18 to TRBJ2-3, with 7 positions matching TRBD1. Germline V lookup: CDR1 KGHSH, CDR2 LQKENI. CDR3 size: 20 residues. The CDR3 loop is CASSPLRAQTSEGASETQYF. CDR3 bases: TGTGCCAGCTCACCATTGAGGGCCCAAACGAGTGAGGGGGCGTCAGAGACGCAGTATTTT.

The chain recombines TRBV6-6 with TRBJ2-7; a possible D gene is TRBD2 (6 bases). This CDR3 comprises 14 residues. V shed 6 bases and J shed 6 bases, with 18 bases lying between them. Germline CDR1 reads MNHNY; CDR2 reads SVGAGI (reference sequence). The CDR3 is CASRAGLTGTEQYF. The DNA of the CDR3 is TGTGCCAGCAGGGCCGGACTAACGGGAACCGAGCAGTACTTC.

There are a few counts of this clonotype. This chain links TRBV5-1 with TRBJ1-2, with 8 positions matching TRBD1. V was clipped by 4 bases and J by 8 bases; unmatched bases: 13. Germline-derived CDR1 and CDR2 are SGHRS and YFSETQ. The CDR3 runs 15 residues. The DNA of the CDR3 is TGCGCCAGCAGCCCCTCCCCAACAGGGGGTGTCGGCTACACCTTC. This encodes CASSPSPTGGVGYTF.

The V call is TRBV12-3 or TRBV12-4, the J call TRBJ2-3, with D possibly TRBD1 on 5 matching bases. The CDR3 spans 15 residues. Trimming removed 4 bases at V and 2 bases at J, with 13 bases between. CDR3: CASSSIQGHTDTQYF. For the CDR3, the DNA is TGTGCCAGCAGTTCCATCCAGGGTCACACAGATACGCAGTATTTT.

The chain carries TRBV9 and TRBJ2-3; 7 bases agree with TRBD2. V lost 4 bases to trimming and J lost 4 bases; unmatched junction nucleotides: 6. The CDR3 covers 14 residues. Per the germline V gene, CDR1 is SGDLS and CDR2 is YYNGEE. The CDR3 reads CASSTGTKADTQYF. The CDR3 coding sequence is TGTGCCAGCAGCACCGGGACTAAGGCAGATACGCAGTATTTT.

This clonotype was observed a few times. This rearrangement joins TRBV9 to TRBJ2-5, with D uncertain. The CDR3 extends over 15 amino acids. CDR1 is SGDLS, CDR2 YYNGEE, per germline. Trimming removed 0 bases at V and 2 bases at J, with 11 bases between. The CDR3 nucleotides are TGTGCCAGCAGCGTAGTCGCCAGTGTTCAAGAGACCCAGTACTTC. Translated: CASSVVASVQETQYF.

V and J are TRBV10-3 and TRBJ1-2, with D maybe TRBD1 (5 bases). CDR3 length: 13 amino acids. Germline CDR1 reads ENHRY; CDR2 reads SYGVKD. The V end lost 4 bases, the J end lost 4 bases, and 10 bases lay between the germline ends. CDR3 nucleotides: TGTGCCATCAGTGCGGGGGGAACCTATGGCTACACCTTC. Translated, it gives CAISAGGTYGYTF.

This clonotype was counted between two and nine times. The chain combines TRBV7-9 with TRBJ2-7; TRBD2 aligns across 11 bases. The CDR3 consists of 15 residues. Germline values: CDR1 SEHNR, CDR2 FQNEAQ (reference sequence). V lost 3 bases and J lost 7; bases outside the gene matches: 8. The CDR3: CASSFKTSGSDEQYF. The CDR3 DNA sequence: TGTGCCAGCAGCTTCAAAACTAGCGGGAGCGATGAGCAGTACTTC.

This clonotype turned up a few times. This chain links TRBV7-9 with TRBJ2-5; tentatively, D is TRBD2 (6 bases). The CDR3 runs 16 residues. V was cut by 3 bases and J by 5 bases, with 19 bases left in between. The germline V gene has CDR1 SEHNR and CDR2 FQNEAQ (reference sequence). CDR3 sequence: CASSFRDHGDFETQYF. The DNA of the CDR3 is TGTGCCAGCAGCTTCCGGGACCACGGGGACTTCGAGACCCAGTACTTC.

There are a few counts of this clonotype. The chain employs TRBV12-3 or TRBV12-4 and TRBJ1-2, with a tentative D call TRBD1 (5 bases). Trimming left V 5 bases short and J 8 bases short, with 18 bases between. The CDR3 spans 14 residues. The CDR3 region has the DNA TGTGCCAGCAGTCTGTCCGCTGGGGCCGGGGGCTACACCTTC. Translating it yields CASSLSAGAGGYTF.

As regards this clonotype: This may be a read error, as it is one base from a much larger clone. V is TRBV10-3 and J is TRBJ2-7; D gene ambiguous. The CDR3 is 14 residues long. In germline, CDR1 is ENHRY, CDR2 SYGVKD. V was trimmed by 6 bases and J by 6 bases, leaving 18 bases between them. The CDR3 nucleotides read TGTGCCATCAGGGACGCGACGGTCTTCGGCGAGCAGTACTTC. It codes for CAIRDATVFGEQYF.

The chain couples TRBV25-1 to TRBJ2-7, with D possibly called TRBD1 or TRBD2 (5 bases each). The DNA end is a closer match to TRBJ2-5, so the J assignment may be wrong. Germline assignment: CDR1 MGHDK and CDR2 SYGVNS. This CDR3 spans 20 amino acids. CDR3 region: CASSWFPGPASPATWETQYF. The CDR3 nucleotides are TGTGCCAGCAGTTGGTTCCCGGGACCCGCGAGTCCCGCCACGTGGGAGACCCAGTACTTC.

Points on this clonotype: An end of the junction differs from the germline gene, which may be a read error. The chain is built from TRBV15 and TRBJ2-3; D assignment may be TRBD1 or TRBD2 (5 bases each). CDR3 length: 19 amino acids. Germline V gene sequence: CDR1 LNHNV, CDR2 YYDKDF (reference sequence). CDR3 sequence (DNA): TGTGCCACCACGGTAGGCGGACCGGGACGAGTTAAATCCACAGATACGCTGTATTTT. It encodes CATTVGGPGRVKSTDTLYF.

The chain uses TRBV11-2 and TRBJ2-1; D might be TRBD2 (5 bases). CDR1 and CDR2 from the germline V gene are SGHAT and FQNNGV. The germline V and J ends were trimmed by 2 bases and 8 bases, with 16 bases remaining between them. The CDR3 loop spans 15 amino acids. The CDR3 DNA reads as TGTGCCAGCAGCTTAAGAGACTATCCCTTCGATGAGCAGTTCTTC. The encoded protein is CASSLRDYPFDEQFF.

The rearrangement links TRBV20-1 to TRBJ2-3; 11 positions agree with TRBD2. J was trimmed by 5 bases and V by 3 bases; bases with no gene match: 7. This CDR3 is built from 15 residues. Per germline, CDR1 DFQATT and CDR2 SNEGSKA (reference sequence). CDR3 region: CSARSLAGGGDTQYF. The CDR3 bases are TGCAGTGCTAGGAGTCTAGCGGGAGGTGGAGATACGCAGTATTTT.

The CDR3 here is CASSVGTSGFTYEQYF. DNA for the CDR3: TGTGCCAGCAGCGTAGGAACTAGCGGGTTCACCTACGAGCAGTACTTC. The chain employs TRBV9 and TRBJ2-7; 9 positions agree with TRBD2. Germline V lookup: CDR1 SGDLS, CDR2 YYNGEE. This CDR3 spans 16 amino acids. V was pared by 0 bases and J by 2 bases, with 6 bases of the junction left unmatched.

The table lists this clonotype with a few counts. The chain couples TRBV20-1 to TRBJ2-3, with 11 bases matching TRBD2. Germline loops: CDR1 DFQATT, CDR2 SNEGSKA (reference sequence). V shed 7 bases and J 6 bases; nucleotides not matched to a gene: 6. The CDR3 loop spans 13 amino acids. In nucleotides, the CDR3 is TGCAGTGACCGGACTAGCGGGTTGGATACGCAGTATTTT. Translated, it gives CSDRTSGLDTQYF.